Following are 23 T cell receptor beta chains from one sample sequenced in a study of cytomegalovirus exposure and HLA in healthy donors. 13 Jbeta primers and 60 Vbeta primers were used for the PCR. Assay used: immunoSEQ multiplex PCR; TCRdb lists only in-frame clones, some missing. Of fewer than 110,000 clones in the sample, 60% to 75% were seen once. The sample comprised PBMCs. Every receptor here comes from a woman aged 40 to 55 in good health and CMV-seronegative.

V usage is TRBV18 and J usage is TRBJ1-2; D may be TRBD1 (5 bases). This CDR3 has 15 amino acids. Germline V CDR1 and CDR2: KGHSH, LQKENI. Trimming removed 6 bases from V and 4 bases from J, with 18 bases in between. The CDR3 DNA reads as TGTGCCAGCTCGCCAACCCGACAGATCTTCTATGGCTACACCTTC. Translation gives CASSPTRQIFYGYTF.

This clone was counted a few times. The chain combines TRBV4-1 with TRBJ1-3; possibly TRBD1 for D (5 bases). This CDR3 has 16 residues. Per the germline V gene, CDR1 is MGHRA and CDR2 is YSYEKL. V was shortened by 1 base and J by 2 bases, with 12 bases between the two germline ends. CDR3 in DNA: TGCGCCAGCAGCCAAGTCGACAGTGAGGCTGGAAACACCATATATTTT. It codes for CASSQVDSEAGNTIYF.

On this clone itself: The junction departs from the called germline gene at one end, perhaps through a read error. The V gene is TRBV7-9, the J gene TRBJ2-7, with 7 bases lining up with TRBD1. The CDR3 length is 14 residues. CDR1 is SEHNR and CDR2 is FQNEAQ in the germline V gene (reference sequence). The CDR3 DNA sequence: TGTTCCAGCAGCTTAGCAGGGGGTTTCTACGAGCAGTACTTC. It yields the protein CSSSLAGGFYEQYF. Full variable domain (remainder filled in from reference TRBV7-9 and TRBJ2-7): DTGVSQNPRHKITKRGQNVTFRCDPISEHNRLYWYRQTLGQGPEFLTYFQNEAQLEKSRLLSDRFSAERPKGSFSTLEIQRTEQGDSAMYLCSSSLAGGFYEQYFGPGTRLTVT.

The chain has TRBV11-1 and TRBJ2-5; a weak D match, TRBD1 (5 bases). Trimming left V 1 base short and J 3 bases short, with 9 bases between. The CDR3 contains 14 residues. Germline V gene sequence: CDR1 SGHAT, CDR2 FQDESV (reference sequence). CDR3 protein: CASSLVTAKETQYF. The CDR3 coding sequence is TGTGCCAGCAGCTTAGTGACAGCAAAAGAGACCCAGTACTTC. Together with reference TRBV11-1 and TRBJ2-5, the CDR3 gives the full variable domain: EAEVAQSPRYKITEKSQAVAFWCDPISGHATLYWYRQILGQGPELLVQFQDESVVDDSQLPKDRFSAERLKGVDSTLKIQPAELGDSAMYLCASSLVTAKETQYFGPGTRLLVL.

This clone was detected a few times. The chain is built from TRBV30 and TRBJ1-2; 7 positions match TRBD1. Trimming removed 8 bases from V and 4 bases from J; junction bases left unmatched: 7. There are 12 residues in the CDR3. Germline lookup yields CDR1 GTSNPN and CDR2 SVGIG (reference sequence). The DNA for the CDR3 is TGTGCCGCATCGGGACAGCCCTATGGCTACACCTTC. Its translation: CAASGQPYGYTF.

This clone was seen a handful of times. The rearrangement uses TRBV19 and TRBJ2-2; 8 nucleotides align to TRBD1. After removal of 5 bases from V and 7 bases from J, the junction contained 6 bases not matched to a gene. The CDR3 is 14 amino acids. Germline V gene lookup returns CDR1 LNHDA and CDR2 SQIVND (reference sequence). The chain's CDR3 is CASSPTGGGGELFF. DNA for the CDR3: TGTGCCAGTAGTCCTACAGGGGGTGGCGGGGAGCTGTTTTTT.

V is TRBV4-3 and J is TRBJ2-1; TRBD2 matches at 9 bases. V shed 0 bases, J shed 4 bases, and the junction held 7 bases outside the gene matches. The CDR3 is made up of 17 amino acids. Germline V gives CDR1 LGHNA, CDR2 YSLEER. CDR3 nucleotides: TGCGCCAGCAGCCAAGATAGGCTAGCGGGGAATTACAATGAGCAGTTCTTC. Encoded protein: CASSQDRLAGNYNEQFF.

This chain connects TRBV19 to TRBJ2-5; 8 bases are a match to TRBD2. Germline V gives CDR1 LNHDA, CDR2 SQIVND (reference sequence). CDR3 length equals 15 residues. V dropped 7 bases and J dropped 2; count of bases not matched to a gene: 9. CDR3 sequence reads: CASTDGSGGQETQYF. The CDR3 DNA follows: TGTGCCAGTACCGATGGGTCGGGGGGGCAAGAGACCCAGTACTTC.

The V and J genes are TRBV19 and TRBJ2-5, with TRBD1 identical over 11 bases. V lost 10 bases and J lost 2; bases outside the gene matches: 3. The CDR3 is made up of 13 amino acids. CDR1 is LNHDA and CDR2 is SQIVND in the germline V gene (reference sequence). This CDR3 reads CATRDRGQETQYF. DNA for the CDR3: TGTGCCACACGGGACAGGGGGCAAGAGACCCAGTACTTC.

The chain employs TRBV19 and TRBJ2-2; TRBD1 matches at 9 bases. The germline gives CDR1 LNHDA, CDR2 SQIVND (reference sequence). Trimming at V came to 6 bases and at J to 7 bases, leaving 6 bases not matched to a gene. The CDR3 sequence is 14 residues long. The CDR3 reads CASRGTGRGGELFF. The CDR3 DNA is TGTGCCAGTAGAGGGACAGGGAGGGGCGGGGAGCTGTTTTTT. The full variable domain, its missing parts supplied by reference TRBV19 and TRBJ2-2, is DGGITQSPKYLFRKEGQNVTLSCEQNLNHDAMYWYRQDPGQGLRLIYYSQIVNDFQKGDIAEGYSVSREKKESFPLTVTSAQKNPTAFYLCASRGTGRGGELFFGEGSRLTVL.

This clone was recorded a few times. This chain links TRBV13 with TRBJ2-1, with TRBD2 matching over 11 bases. The CDR3 sequence is 16 residues long. The J segment lost 3 bases and the V segment lost 5 bases, leaving 6 bases of the junction unmatched. CDR1 is PRHDT, CDR2 FYEKMQ, per germline (reference sequence). Written as DNA, the CDR3 is TGTGCCAGCAGCCCACCTAGCGGGAGGATCTACAATGAGCAGTTCTTC. The encoded protein is CASSPPSGRIYNEQFF.

The rearrangement uses TRBV7-9 and TRBJ1-2; D may be TRBD1 (5 bases). CDR1 is SEHNR, CDR2 FQNEAQ, per germline (reference sequence). V was clipped by 2 bases and J by 4 bases, with 17 bases between them. This CDR3 has 16 residues. The CDR3 DNA reads TGTGCCAGCAGCTTAATCAACGGCCCGGGGGGCTATGGCTACACCTTC. This gives the protein CASSLINGPGGYGYTF.

This clone was seen more than once but under ten times. This chain connects TRBV5-1 to TRBJ2-5; TRBD2 matches at 12 bases. The CDR3 sequence is 15 residues long. From germline, CDR1 is SGHRS and CDR2 YFSETQ. Unmatched junction bases numbered 3, after V lost 1 base and J lost 5 bases. The CDR3 reads CASSLKLAGGETQYF. As DNA, the CDR3 is TGCGCCAGCAGCTTGAAGCTAGCGGGGGGGGAGACCCAGTACTTC.

The gene calls are TRBV6-1 and TRBJ1-1; TRBD1 is a possible D gene (6 bases). V dropped 6 bases and J dropped 4 bases, with 15 bases sitting between them. Germline V gene sequence: CDR1 MNHNS, CDR2 SASEGT. The CDR3 is 14 amino acids. The CDR3 DNA is TGTGCCAGCAGCCTAGACAGGAAGCGCACTGAAGCTTTCTTT. It translates to CASSLDRKRTEAFF.

This sequence joins TRBV7-3 and TRBJ2-2; D call uncertain. V lost 1 base and J lost 0, with 6 bases in between. Germline loops: CDR1 SGHTA, CDR2 FQGTGA. CDR3 length: 15 residues. CDR3 in DNA: TGTGCCAGCAGCTTAAGTACATCGAACACCGGGGAGCTGTTTTTT. It translates to CASSLSTSNTGELFF. Variable domain in full (rest from reference TRBV7-3 and TRBJ2-2): GAGVSQTPSNKVTEKGKYVELRCDPISGHTALYWYRQSLGQGPEFLIYFQGTGAADDSGLPNDRFFAVRPEGSVSTLKIQRTERGDSAVYLCASSLSTSNTGELFFGEGSRLTVL.

The V and J genes are TRBV7-9 and TRBJ2-3; D uncertain. Germline CDR1 SEHNR, CDR2 FQNEAQ (reference sequence). The ends were cut back, 1 base at V and 2 bases at J, with 7 bases in the middle. The CDR3 extends over 14 amino acids. The CDR3 spells CASSLEISTDTQYF. The DNA of the CDR3 is TGTGCCAGCAGCTTAGAAATCTCCACAGATACGCAGTATTTT.

V and J are TRBV4-3 and TRBJ2-3; D is perhaps TRBD2 (5 bases). This CDR3 region has 15 residues. Trimming stripped 1 base from V and 0 bases from J, with 8 bases between. Germline V CDR1 and CDR2: LGHNA, YSLEER. CDR3 coding DNA: TGCGCCAGCAGCCAAGTGGTAGCGAGCACAGATACGCAGTATTTT. Residues: CASSQVVASTDTQYF.

The chain joins TRBV7-3 to TRBJ1-3, with D perhaps matching TRBD1 (6 bases). Germline CDR1 reads SGHTA; CDR2 reads FQGTGA. The CDR3 covers 15 residues. V was shortened by 4 bases and J by 4 bases, with 14 bases between the two germline ends. The CDR3 region is CASSSGAGDGNTIYF. The CDR3 DNA sequence: TGTGCCAGCAGCTCGGGGGCGGGGGACGGAAACACCATATATTTT.

The rearrangement uses TRBV6-5 and TRBJ1-4, with D possibly being TRBD1 (5 bases). The length of the CDR3 is 16 residues. Trimming pared 2 bases from V and 7 bases from J, leaving 17 bases between. The germline V gene encodes CDR1 MNHEY and CDR2 SVGAGI. As DNA, the CDR3 is TGTGCCAGCAGTTACACCCTGGTCAGGGCTTCTGAAAAACTGTTTTTT. Residues: CASSYTLVRASEKLFF.

This clone has just a few counts. The CDR3: CASSPWDTNTGELFF. As DNA, the CDR3 is TGTGCCAGCTCACCCTGGGACACGAACACCGGGGAGCTGTTTTTT. V and J are TRBV18 and TRBJ2-2; D might be TRBD1 (6 bases). Germline V lookup: CDR1 KGHSH, CDR2 LQKENI. The V gene lost 3 bases and the J gene lost 0 bases, with 8 bases spanning the gap. The CDR3 is made up of 15 amino acids.

The chain couples TRBV27 to TRBJ1-5, with 8 positions matching TRBD1. Looked up from germline, CDR1 is MNHEY and CDR2 is SMNVEV (reference sequence). J gave up 7 bases and V 6 bases, and 2 bases lay outside the gene matches. This CDR3 spans 12 amino acids. The CDR3 reads CASRQGGQPQHF. CDR3 coding DNA: TGTGCCAGCAGACAGGGGGGGCAGCCCCAGCATTTT.

The V gene is TRBV2, the J gene TRBJ1-5, with 7 bases lining up with TRBD1. This CDR3 region has 15 residues. The germline V gene encodes CDR1 SNHLY and CDR2 FYNNEI. J gave up 3 bases and V 5 bases, and 7 bases lay outside the gene matches. The CDR3 region is CASSPITGVNQPQHF. The CDR3 DNA is TGTGCCAGCAGTCCTATAACAGGGGTCAATCAGCCCCAGCATTTT.

There are a few counts of this clone. The gene calls are TRBV6-5 and TRBJ1-2; maybe TRBD1 (5 bases). Deletions cut 6 bases from V and 7 bases from J, with 12 bases between. The germline V gene has CDR1 MNHEY and CDR2 SVGAGI. CDR3 length equals 12 residues. The CDR3 region has the DNA TGTGCCAGCAGGGACGGGGGGGGTGGCTACACCTTC. This encodes CASRDGGGGYTF.